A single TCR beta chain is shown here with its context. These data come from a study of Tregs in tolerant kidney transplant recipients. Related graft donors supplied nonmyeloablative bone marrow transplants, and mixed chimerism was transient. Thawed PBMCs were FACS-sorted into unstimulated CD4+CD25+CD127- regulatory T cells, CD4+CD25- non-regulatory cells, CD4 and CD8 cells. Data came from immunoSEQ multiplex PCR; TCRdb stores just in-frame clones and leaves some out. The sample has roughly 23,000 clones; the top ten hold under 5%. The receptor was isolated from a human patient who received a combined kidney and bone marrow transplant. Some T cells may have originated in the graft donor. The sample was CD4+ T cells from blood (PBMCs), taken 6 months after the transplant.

This chain's CDR3 is CSLLGTHSSYEQYF. The sequenced part of the CDR3 DNA is TGCAGTCTTTTAGGGACACATAGCTCCTACGAG. The chain is built from TRBV20-1 and TRBJ2-7; D is perhaps TRBD1 (6 bases). The CDR3 end falls 3 residues outside the read, so it is completed with the germline J gene. V was cut by 8 bases and J by 0 bases, with 17 bases left in between. The V gene's germline CDR1 is DFQATT and CDR2 SNEGSKA (reference sequence). The CDR3 consists of 14 residues.